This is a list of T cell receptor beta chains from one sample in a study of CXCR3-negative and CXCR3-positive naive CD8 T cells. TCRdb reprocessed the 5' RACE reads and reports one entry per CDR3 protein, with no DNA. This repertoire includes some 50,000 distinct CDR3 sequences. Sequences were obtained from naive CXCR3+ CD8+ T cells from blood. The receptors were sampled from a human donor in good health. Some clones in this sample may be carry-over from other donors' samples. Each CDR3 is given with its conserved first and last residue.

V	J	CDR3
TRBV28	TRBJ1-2	CASSTTGQLLNYGYTF
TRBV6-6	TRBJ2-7	CASSYNSRTYEQYF
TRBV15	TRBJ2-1	CATSRPPGGSEQFF
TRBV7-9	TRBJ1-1	CASSFTGVNTEAFF
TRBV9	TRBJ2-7	CASSAAGRSYEQYF
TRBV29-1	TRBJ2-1	CSHRQGSEQFF
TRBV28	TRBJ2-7	CASSSTDRGIYEQYF
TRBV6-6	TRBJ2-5	CASSYRLGEETQYF
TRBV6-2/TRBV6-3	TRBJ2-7	CASSSGLGSFYEQYF
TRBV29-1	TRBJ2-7	CSGTGDSYEQYF
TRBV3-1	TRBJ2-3	CASSHDPEDRGADTQYF
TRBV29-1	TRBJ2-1	CSPRLAGDSYNEQFF
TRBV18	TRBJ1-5	CASTNPGQGLNQPQHF
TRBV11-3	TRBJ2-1	CASIQGMPDEQFF
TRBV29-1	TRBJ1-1	CSVEDGRQPKNTEAFF